This T cell receptor (beta chain) was identified during a study of T cell responses to AZD1222 COVID-19 vaccine. Trimming removed 1 base at V and 4 bases at J, with 8 bases between. Germline assignment: CDR1 SGHAT and CDR2 FQNNGV. The CDR3 totals 13 residues. This clone was recorded only once. Profiled with immunoSEQ multiplex PCR; TCRdb holds only in-frame clones, not every one. The sample holds roughly 140,000 clones; roughly four fifths are singletons and the top ten take over 4%. V is TRBV11-2 and J is TRBJ2-7, with D possibly being TRBD1 (5 bases). The specimen comprised peripheral blood, sampled on day 0 of MenACWY control vaccination. This receptor was taken from an adult in good health. The CDR3 sequence is CASSLGQPYEQYF. DNA for the CDR3: TGTGCCAGCAGCTTAGGACAGCCTTACGAGCAGTACTTC.